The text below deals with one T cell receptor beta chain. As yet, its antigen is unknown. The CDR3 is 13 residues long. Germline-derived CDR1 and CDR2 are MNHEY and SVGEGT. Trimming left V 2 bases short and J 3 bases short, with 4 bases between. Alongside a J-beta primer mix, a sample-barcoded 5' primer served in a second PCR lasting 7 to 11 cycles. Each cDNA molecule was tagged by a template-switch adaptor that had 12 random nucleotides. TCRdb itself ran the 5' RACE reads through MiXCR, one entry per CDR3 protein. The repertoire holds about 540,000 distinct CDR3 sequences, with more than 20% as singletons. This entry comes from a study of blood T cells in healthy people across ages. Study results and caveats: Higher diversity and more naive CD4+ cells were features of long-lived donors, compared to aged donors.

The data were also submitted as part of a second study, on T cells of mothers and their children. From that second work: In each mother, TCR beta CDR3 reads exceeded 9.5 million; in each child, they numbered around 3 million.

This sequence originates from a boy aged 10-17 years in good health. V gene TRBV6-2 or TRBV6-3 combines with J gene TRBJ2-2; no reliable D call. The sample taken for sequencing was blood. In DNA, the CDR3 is TGTGCCAGCAGTTACCAGGACACCGGGGAGCTGTTTTTT. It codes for CASSYQDTGELFF.